This TCR beta chain is drawn from a study of blood T cell repertoires in COVID-19. The CDR3 is 13 residues long. Germline CDR1 is SGHTA and CDR2 is FQGNSA. The J segment lost 5 bases and the V segment lost 0 bases, leaving 1 base of the junction unmatched. Data came from immunoSEQ multiplex PCR; TCRdb stores just in-frame clones and leaves some out. The table has approximately 190,000 clones, nearly 90% seen once. The rearrangement uses TRBV7-2 and TRBJ2-7; 7 positions match TRBD2. This TCR was recovered from a woman in her forties who had recovered from COVID-19. The sequenced material came from peripheral blood. The CDR3 loop reads CASSLAGRNEQYF. The CDR3 DNA is TGTGCCAGCAGCTTAGCCGGGAGGAACGAGCAGTACTTC.